The present T cell receptor beta chain was sequenced within a study of blood T cell repertoires in COVID-19. In the original workflow: Nucleated cell number was recorded as an estimate derived from reference gene primer amplification. TCRdb's copy holds only in-frame clones and misses some; the assay was immunoSEQ multiplex PCR. V, J and clone size are those of that table, while D and trimming were read from the DNA. The sample has 100,000 to 150,000 clones, approximately 84% seen once; the top ten hold about 1.5%. With regard to this clone: Distinct nucleotide sequences in the sample also encode this CDR3.

This sequence originates from a man aged 55-75 years with acute or convalescent COVID-19. The specimen was peripheral blood.

The CDR3 here is CASSPLTGSNTEAFF. The CDR3 DNA sequence: TGTGCCAGCAGCCCCCTCACAGGTTCGAACACTGAAGCTTTCTTT. The J gene is TRBJ1-1, the V gene TRBV9; the D gene is possibly TRBD1 (5 bases). From germline, CDR1 is SGDLS and CDR2 YYNGEE. CDR3 length equals 15 residues. V gave up 4 bases and J gave up 1 base, with 14 bases separating them.